The subject of this entry is one T cell receptor (beta chain). CDR1 is LGHDT and CDR2 is YNNKEL in the germline V gene (reference sequence). The CDR3 runs to 12 residues. J lost 9 bases, V lost 5 bases, and 3 bases had no gene match. The sample belongs to a study of blood T cell repertoires in COVID-19. Study in general: Specimens from acute and convalescent COVID-19 originated in the United States, Italy and Spain. T cells, B-cell-depleted T cells, or PBMCs supplied cDNA or gDNA.

Some clones are missing from TCRdb's copy, which holds only in-frame ones; the method was immunoSEQ multiplex PCR. The profile shows about 280,000 clones, approximately 86% of them singletons. Sequencing was performed on peripheral blood. The source of this sequence is a middle-aged man with active or convalescent COVID-19. The chain recombines TRBV3-1 (or the pseudogene TRBV3-2) with TRBJ2-3, with 9 bases fitting TRBD1. The CDR3 spells CASSTGGRTQYF. In DNA, the CDR3 is TGTGCCAGCAGCACAGGGGGCCGGACGCAGTATTTT.